Listed here are 23 T cell receptor beta chains from one sample, sequenced in a study of spatial heterogeneity in lung cancer. Study conclusions and caveats: Mutation tallies in tumors tracked expanded intratumoral alpha and beta TCR counts.

Time point specified: sample taken at primary tumor resection. TCRdb re-called the 5' RACE reads through MiXCR, storing one row per CDR3 protein. The sample yields around 3,500 distinct CDR3 sequences, approximately 25% seen once. No antigen has been assigned to these receptors. The sequencing here drew on lung tumor tissue, taken at surgery. These receptor sequences come from a male donor with early-stage non-small cell lung cancer.

Worth noting for this clonotype: Since it is a stray read in a library aimed at alpha chains, this beta chain has a size that is not meaningful. CDR3 amino acids: CASSYTGNTNYGYTF. The CDR3 nucleotides are TGTGCCAGCAGTTACACAGGGAACACTAACTATGGCTACACCTTC. The genes are TRBV6-5 and TRBJ1-2, with a tentative D call TRBD1 (6 bases). The V end was cut by 2 bases, the J end by 0 bases, with 10 bases between. CDR1 is MNHEY, CDR2 SVGAGI, per germline. The CDR3 consists of 15 residues.

The table lists this clonotype with many counts. This beta chain slipped into a library made for alpha chains as a stray read, so its size is not meaningful. The chain employs TRBV20-1 and TRBJ2-3; TRBD1 matches 9 bases. With 4 bases clipped from V and 3 bases from J, the junction kept 5 bases outside the gene matches. The CDR3 consists of 14 residues. Germline V gene lookup returns CDR1 DFQATT and CDR2 SNEGSKA (reference sequence). CDR3 coding DNA: TGCAGTGCTACCGGGACAGGGAGGACAGATACGCAGTATTTT. Its protein product is CSATGTGRTDTQYF.

By proportion, this clonotype is medium-sized. In a library made to pick up alpha chains, this beta chain is a stray read with a size that means little. V and J are TRBV4-1 and TRBJ1-1, with TRBD1 as a possible D gene (6 bases). The germline V gene encodes CDR1 MGHRA and CDR2 YSYEKL. Trimming stripped 2 bases from V and 3 bases from J, with 10 bases between. CDR3 length: 14 amino acids. The CDR3 spells CASSQQGGDTEAFF. The CDR3 nucleotides are TGCGCCAGCAGCCAACAAGGGGGGGACACTGAAGCTTTCTTT.

Notes on this clonotype: The library was built for alpha chains, so this beta chain is an off-target read and its size means little. This rearrangement joins TRBV7-9 to TRBJ2-3; D unclear. CDR1 is SEHNR, CDR2 FQNEAQ, per germline (reference sequence). V lost 5 bases and J 0 bases, leaving 9 bases between the germline ends. CDR3 size: 14 residues. This CDR3 reads CASSRSSSTDTQYF. DNA for the CDR3: TGTGCCAGCAGCCGTAGCTCTAGCACAGATACGCAGTATTTT.

This clonotype showed up just a few times. This beta chain turned up in a library designed for alpha chains; as an off-target read, its abundance says little. The chain has TRBV7-9 and TRBJ2-7, with D tentatively TRBD2 (6 bases). This CDR3 spans 14 amino acids. V was cut by 1 base and J by 8 bases, with 15 bases left in between. Per the germline V gene, CDR1 is SEHNR and CDR2 is FQNEAQ (reference sequence). CDR3 amino acids: CASSLGAGTFKQYF. The CDR3 nucleotides are TGTGCCAGCAGCTTAGGGGCGGGGACTTTCAAGCAGTACTTC. The whole variable domain, filled in from reference TRBV7-9 and TRBJ2-7, reads DTGVSQNPRHKITKRGQNVTFRCDPISEHNRLYWYRQTLGQGPEFLTYFQNEAQLEKSRLLSDRFSAERPKGSFSTLEIQRTEQGDSAMYLCASSLGAGTFKQYFGPGTRLTVT.

As concerns this clonotype: This beta chain is an unintended read in a library built for alpha chains; its size means little. The rearrangement uses TRBV2 and TRBJ2-7, with TRBD2 matching over 16 bases. V lost 2 bases to trimming and J lost 12 bases; unmatched junction nucleotides: 13. Germline V lookup: CDR1 SNHLY, CDR2 FYNNEI. The CDR3 consists of 17 residues. This CDR3 reads CASSEMRIGTSGRAMYF. The CDR3, as DNA: TGTGCCAGCAGTGAAATGAGGATCGGGACTAGCGGGAGGGCCATGTACTTC.

By share, this clonotype ranks as medium-sized. Little can be read into the size of this beta chain, an off-target read in a library designed for alpha chains. This chain uses TRBV7-3 with TRBJ2-3; D perhaps matches TRBD2 (5 bases). Between the trimmed V and J ends, which lost 3 bases and 5 bases, there was a span of 9 bases. Germline loops: CDR1 SGHTA, CDR2 FQGTGA. The CDR3 runs to 13 residues. The CDR3 is CASSFLSGDTQYF. The CDR3 DNA follows: TGTGCCAGCAGCTTCCTGAGCGGAGATACGCAGTATTTT.

By sample share, this clonotype is medium-sized. This beta chain was picked up by a library intended for alpha chains and is off target, so its count carries little meaning. The rearrangement links TRBV28 to TRBJ1-2; 11 bases agree with TRBD1. The junction had 12 bases not matched to a gene; V was cut back by 4 bases and J by 8 bases. The CDR3 loop spans 16 amino acids. Germline V gives CDR1 MDHEN, CDR2 SYDVKM. CDR3 nucleotides: TGTGCCAGCAGTTCCGCTTCCGGGACAGGGGGAAAAGGCTACACCTTC. Amino acids: CASSSASGTGGKGYTF.

The table lists this clonotype with a few counts. Found in a library prepared for alpha chains, this beta chain is an off-target read, and its abundance has little meaning. The chain carries TRBV3-1 and TRBJ2-1, with 8 bases lining up with TRBD2. The CDR3 runs to 16 residues. Germline CDR1 LGHDT, CDR2 YNNKEL (reference sequence). The junction had 7 bases not matched to a gene; V was cut back by 0 bases and J by 6 bases. CDR3 DNA: TGTGCCAGCAGCCAAGATTGGGCGGGAGGTCGCAATGAGCAGTTCTTC. Translation gives CASSQDWAGGRNEQFF.

Worth noting for this clonotype: This beta chain turned up in a library designed for alpha chains; as an off-target read, its abundance says little. The chain combines TRBV4-2 with TRBJ2-1, with D maybe TRBD2 (5 bases). Germline CDR1 LGHNA, CDR2 YNFKEQ. This CDR3 has 16 amino acids. Trimming left V 0 bases short and J 0 bases short, with 9 bases between. This chain's CDR3 is CASSQEVARSYNEQFF. In DNA form, the CDR3 reads TGTGCCAGCAGCCAAGAGGTAGCGCGCTCCTACAATGAGCAGTTCTTC.

By sample share, this clonotype is medium-sized. A library prepared for alpha chains yielded this beta chain as an off-target read; its size is of little meaning. The rearrangement links TRBV6-2 or TRBV6-3 to TRBJ2-5, with 8 bases that match TRBD1. This CDR3 has 15 amino acids. With V trimmed by 4 bases and J by 4 bases, 8 bases remained unmatched. The V gene's germline CDR1 is MNHEY and CDR2 SVGEGT. CDR3: CASSSLTGAGETQYF. The CDR3 coding sequence is TGTGCCAGCAGTTCCCTGACAGGGGCCGGAGAGACCCAGTACTTC.

This clonotype is categorized as medium-sized. As an off-target read in a library built for alpha chains, this beta chain has a frequency of little significance. This chain uses TRBV10-3 with TRBJ2-7; the D is unclear. Germline V lookup: CDR1 ENHRY, CDR2 SYGVKD. The CDR3 runs 12 residues. The V and J ends lost 3 bases and 3 bases respectively, with 6 bases between them. In DNA, the CDR3 is TGTGCCATCAGTGATCGGAGCTACGAGCAGTACTTC. Amino acid sequence: CAISDRSYEQYF.

About this clonotype: Because the library targeted alpha chains, this beta chain is an off-target read whose size means little. This chain uses TRBV12-3 or TRBV12-4 with TRBJ2-1, with D uncertain. The CDR3 has 11 residues. Between the trimmed V and J ends, which lost 2 bases and 12 bases, there was a span of 8 bases. CDR3: CASSLLLGQFF. The CDR3 region has the DNA TGTGCCAGCAGTTTACTCCTAGGGCAGTTCTTC.

Concerning this clonotype itself: This beta chain is an off-target read within a library intended for alpha chains, so its frequency means little. The CDR3 protein is CASSLFPGSYEQYF. The CDR3, as DNA: TGTGCCAGCAGTTTATTTCCGGGGTCCTACGAGCAGTACTTC. This chain links TRBV28 with TRBJ2-7; TRBD2 is a possible D gene (5 bases). Trimming pared 1 base from V and 1 base from J, leaving 8 bases between. The CDR3 length is 14 residues. Germline V gene lookup returns CDR1 MDHEN and CDR2 SYDVKM.

This clonotype showed up many times. In a library made to pick up alpha chains, this beta chain is a stray read with a size that means little. This chain links TRBV28 with TRBJ1-1; no reliable D call. The CDR3 is 13 amino acids. The germline gives CDR1 MDHEN, CDR2 SYDVKM. V was clipped by 3 bases and J by 4 bases, with 9 bases between them. CDR3 in amino acids: CASSFISGTEAFF. CDR3 in DNA: TGTGCCAGCAGTTTCATTTCGGGCACTGAAGCTTTCTTT.

This clonotype is medium-sized (0.01 to 0.1%). Being off target in a library aimed at alpha chains, this beta chain has a size of little meaning. V usage is TRBV5-1 and J usage is TRBJ2-3; 8 bases are shared with TRBD1. Trimming cost V 0 bases and J 1 base; bases outside gene matches: 4. The CDR3 runs 16 residues. Germline CDR1 SGHRS, CDR2 YFSETQ. As DNA, the CDR3 is TGCGCCAGCAGCTTGGGAGGACAGGGTCGCACAGATACGCAGTATTTT. Its protein is CASSLGGQGRTDTQYF.

As regards this clonotype: A library made for alpha chains picked up this beta chain off target, so its size means little. The chain employs TRBV20-1 and TRBJ1-1; D ambiguous. In germline, CDR1 is DFQATT, CDR2 SNEGSKA (reference sequence). This CDR3 spans 13 amino acids. V was cut by 1 base and J by 4 bases, with 10 bases left in between. The CDR3 is CSARGTLATEAFF. CDR3 in DNA: TGCAGTGCTAGAGGGACTCTTGCCACTGAAGCTTTCTTT.

This clonotype is medium-sized within its sample. Since it is a stray read in a library aimed at alpha chains, this beta chain has a size that is not meaningful. The chain recombines TRBV25-1 with TRBJ2-5; tentative D call: TRBD2 (5 bases). This CDR3 comprises 15 residues. Per germline, CDR1 MGHDK and CDR2 SYGVNS. The V and J ends lost 2 bases and 1 base respectively, with 11 bases between them. In nucleotides, the CDR3 is TGTGCCAGCAGTGAAACGGGCGGGCCCCAAGAGACCCAGTACTTC. Translated: CASSETGGPQETQYF.

By frequency in the sample, this clonotype is medium-sized (0.01 to 0.1%). A library prepared for alpha chains yielded this beta chain as an off-target read; its size is of little meaning. The V call is TRBV12-3 or TRBV12-4, the J call TRBJ1-5; no clear D. With 6 bases removed from V and 5 bases from J, the gap between germline ends came to 14 bases. The CDR3 spans 14 residues. DNA of the CDR3: TGTGCCAGCAGCTCCGCTAACATCGATCAGCCCCAGCATTTT. Translation: CASSSANIDQPQHF.

As concerns this clonotype: This beta chain turned up in a library designed for alpha chains; as an off-target read, its abundance says little. The chain combines TRBV4-1 with TRBJ2-7; perhaps TRBD1 as D (6 bases). Germline CDR1 and CDR2: MGHRA and YSYEKL. V lost 4 bases, J lost 10 bases, and 20 bases lay in between. The CDR3 length is 14 residues. In DNA, the CDR3 is TGCGCCAGCAGCCTTACCGGTTTGCAGGGACAACAGTACTTC. It translates to CASSLTGLQGQQYF.

By its share, this clonotype is medium-sized. Within a library made for alpha chains, this beta chain is off target, and its count is uninformative. This rearrangement joins TRBV9 to TRBJ2-1, with D possibly being TRBD2 (5 bases). The germline CDR1 and CDR2 sequences are SGDLS and YYNGEE. This CDR3 spans 13 amino acids. Trimming shortened V by 4 bases and J by 10 bases, and 15 bases separated the two germline ends. CDR3 region: CASSPAQRSEQFF. The CDR3 coding sequence is TGTGCCAGCAGCCCAGCTCAGCGGAGCGAGCAGTTCTTC.

The sample holds many counts of this clonotype. For a library built for alpha chains, this beta chain is a stray read; little rests on its size. V is TRBV7-9 and J is TRBJ1-6; the match to TRBD1 covers 7 bases. Unmatched junction bases numbered 4, after V lost 2 bases and J lost 6 bases. This CDR3 is built from 15 residues. The germline CDR1 and CDR2 sequences are SEHNR and FQNEAQ (reference sequence). The CDR3, as DNA: TGTGCCAGCAGCTTATTAGGGACAGCTAATTCACCCCTCCACTTT. It yields the protein CASSLLGTANSPLHF.

By its share, this clonotype is large. This beta chain is off target for a library built for alpha chains, so its abundance means little. The rearrangement uses TRBV28 and TRBJ2-7, with D tentatively TRBD1 (5 bases). V was pared by 6 bases and J by 1 base, with 16 bases between. This CDR3 has 15 amino acids. The germline CDR1 and CDR2 sequences are MDHEN and SYDVKM. The CDR3 coding sequence is TGTGCCAGCAGCCCAGGACAAAACCTGTCCTACGAGCAGTACGTC. This gives the protein CASSPGQNLSYEQYV.